Below are 4 T cell receptor beta chains sequenced from a single sample in a study of T cell changes during pregnancy in multiple sclerosis. The protocol was immunoSEQ multiplex PCR, while the TCRdb copy is restricted to in-frame clones and leaves out a portion. The table records approximately 74,000 clones, roughly nine tenths of them present only once. Sequenced material: peripheral blood, taken before pregnancy. Receptor source: a female donor with multiple sclerosis, enrolled in a pregnancy study.

This chain links TRBV4-2 with TRBJ2-6; D is undetermined. The germline V gene has CDR1 LGHNA and CDR2 YNFKEQ. This CDR3 has 18 amino acids. Deletions cut 1 base from V and 1 base from J, with 14 bases between. CDR3 amino acids: CASSQGPDSESGANVLTF. For the CDR3, the DNA is TGTGCCAGCAGCCAAGGGCCCGACTCGGAATCTGGGGCCAACGTCCTGACTTTC.

The rearrangement joins TRBV15 to TRBJ2-5; TRBD1 matches at 7 bases. J lost 5 bases, V lost 0 bases, and 3 bases had no gene match. This CDR3 spans 14 amino acids. Germline-derived CDR1 and CDR2 are LNHNV and YYDKDF (reference sequence). CDR3 DNA: TGTGCCACCAGCAGAGAGGACAGGCGGGAGACCCAGTACTTC. Its protein is CATSREDRRETQYF. Drawing the rest from reference TRBV15 and TRBJ2-5, the complete variable domain is DAMVIQNPRYQVTQFGKPVTLSCSQTLNHNVMYWYQQKSSQAPKLLFHYYDKDFNNEADTPDNFQSRRPNTSFCFLDIRSPGLGDTAMYLCATSREDRRETQYFGPGTRLLVL.

The J gene is TRBJ2-1, the V gene TRBV5-6, with D maybe TRBD2 (6 bases). The CDR3 sequence is 13 residues long. Trimming pared 3 bases from V and 3 bases from J, leaving 7 bases between. From germline, CDR1 is SGHDT and CDR2 YYEEEE. The CDR3 is CASSWGVYNEQFF. CDR3 coding DNA: TGTGCCAGCAGCTGGGGGGTCTACAATGAGCAGTTCTTC.

This chain uses TRBV6-5 with TRBJ2-2, with 7 nucleotides matching TRBD1. In germline, CDR1 is MNHEY, CDR2 SVGAGI. The CDR3 has 14 amino acids. Losses at the gene ends were 2 bases for V and 6 bases for J; bases not matched to a gene: 3. The CDR3 sequence: CASSYPTGAGELFF. CDR3 nucleotide sequence: TGTGCCAGCAGTTACCCCACAGGGGCCGGGGAGCTGTTTTTT.